This TCR beta chain was sequenced for a study of identical twins. Broader study findings: A cross-sectional statistical analysis, not follow-up of the same donors, supported the conclusions.

This clonotype was picked up a small number of times. Antigen unknown. A single record per CDR3 protein comes from TCRdb applying MiXCR to the 5' RACE reads. Of about 890,000 distinct CDR3 sequences in the sample, 9% to 15% were seen once. The germline CDR1 and CDR2 sequences are MNHEY and SVGAGI. The CDR3 loop spans 17 amino acids. V trimming: 0 bases; J trimming: 5 bases; junction bases outside the gene matches: 9. These data also formed part of another study, on yellow fever vaccine responses in identical twins. This second report adds: A vaccine T cell response that seemed partly convergent and partly personalized was reported in twins.

The clonotype originates from a woman younger than 35 in good health. The chain uses TRBV6-5 and TRBJ2-3, with 9 bases identical to TRBD2. The specimen was PBMCs. CDR3 in DNA: TGTGCCAGCAGTTACTCGCTAGCGGGGCATGTTTTAGATACGCAGTATTTT. Protein sequence: CASSYSLAGHVLDTQYF.